This entry features one T cell receptor beta chain sequence. Treatment defined: about 20 received Ad26.COV2.S at low or high dose, single or two shots; 5 received placebo; per-sample allocation not given. Collection of the samples took place on day 63 after the first injection of vaccine or placebo. Method: immunoSEQ multiplex PCR; TCRdb's copy keeps in-frame clones and lacks some. Among hundreds of thousands of clones listed, about 86% were seen once. This sample stems from a study of Ad26.COV2.S vaccination and SARS-CoV-2 variants. The V segment lost 6 bases and the J segment 2 bases; nucleotides outside the gene matches: 7. The CDR3 runs 16 residues. Germline CDR1 reads LGHNA; CDR2 reads YSLEER.

This sequence originates from a person aged 18 to 59 who received the Ad26.COV2.S COVID-19 vaccine or a placebo. This material consisted of peripheral blood, taken in a trial of Ad26.COV2.S vaccine versus placebo. This chain joins TRBV4-3 and TRBJ2-1, with TRBD2 matching over 10 bases. This chain's CDR3 is CASRPGTSVAYNEQFF. The CDR3 DNA is TGCGCCAGCAGGCCCGGGACTAGCGTGGCCTACAATGAGCAGTTCTTC.